This T cell receptor beta chain was sequenced during a study of response to subunit inactivated influenza vaccine. CDR1 is MNHEY, CDR2 SVGAGI, per germline. The CDR3 has 16 amino acids. Trimming took off 0 bases at V and 6 bases at J, with 14 bases between the two ends. Overall study findings and caveats: It was the authors' suggestion that each seasonal influenza vaccination recruits few new T cells.

This clonotype was recorded a few times. Its antigen is unidentified. TCRdb reprocessed the RT-PCR reads with MiXCR, giving one entry per CDR3 protein. The sample has about 650,000 distinct CDR3 sequences, 14% seen once; the top ten hold 7.5% to 8%. This TCR was sampled from a man aged 50 to 60 who received an inactivated influenza vaccine. Source: PBMCs from blood, taken about 14 days before vaccination. V and J are TRBV6-5 and TRBJ2-2; TRBD1 or TRBD2 may be the D gene (5 bases each). The CDR3 sequence is CASSYSGPPFPGELFF. The CDR3 DNA follows: TGTGCCAGCAGTTACTCGGGACCGCCGTTTCCCGGGGAGCTGTTTTTT.